The 29 T cell receptor beta chains in this list originate from one sample, sequenced in a study of cytomegalovirus exposure and HLA in healthy donors. Primers included in the PCR were 60 Vbeta and 13 Jbeta primers. Only in-frame clones appear in the TCRdb table, and some are missing; sequencing was by immunoSEQ multiplex PCR. The sample lists about 160,000 clones, roughly 84% seen once, with approximately 1.5% in the top ten. The sample taken for sequencing was PBMCs. All receptors derive from a woman between 18 and 30 years old in good health and CMV-seronegative.

The rearrangement links TRBV27 to TRBJ1-2, with 7 bases aligning to TRBD1. The CDR3 contains 14 residues. Losses at the gene ends were 6 bases for V and 1 base for J; bases not matched to a gene: 5. The germline CDR1 and CDR2 sequences are MNHEY and SMNVEV (reference sequence). CDR3 sequence (DNA): TGTGCCAGCAGGTACCAGGGGGATAACTATGGCTACACCTTC. The encoded protein is CASRYQGDNYGYTF.

This chain uses TRBV29-1 with TRBJ2-2; D uncertain. From germline, CDR1 is SQVTM and CDR2 ANQGSEA. Trimming took off 6 bases at V and 4 bases at J, with 6 bases between the two ends. This CDR3 spans 11 amino acids. The CDR3 reads CSVTVTGELFF. Here the CDR3 DNA reads TGCAGCGTCACTGTCACCGGGGAGCTGTTTTTT.

This clone occurred a few times. The chain couples TRBV19 to TRBJ1-3; tentative D call: TRBD1 (6 bases). Deletions cut 6 bases from V and 0 bases from J, with 12 bases between. Germline CDR1 is LNHDA and CDR2 is SQIVND (reference sequence). The CDR3 sequence is 15 residues long. CDR3 protein: CASRDRPLSGNTIYF. Written as DNA, the CDR3 is TGTGCCAGTAGGGACAGACCTCTCTCTGGAAACACCATATATTTT. Filled out from reference TRBV19 and TRBJ1-3, the complete variable domain reads DGGITQSPKYLFRKEGQNVTLSCEQNLNHDAMYWYRQDPGQGLRLIYYSQIVNDFQKGDIAEGYSVSREKKESFPLTVTSAQKNPTAFYLCASRDRPLSGNTIYFGEGSWLTVV.

The chain couples TRBV6-6 to TRBJ1-2; TRBD1 might be the D (6 bases). The CDR3 extends over 15 amino acids. V was shortened by 0 bases and J by 4 bases, with 12 bases between the two germline ends. Germline lookup yields CDR1 MNHNY and CDR2 SVGAGI (reference sequence). The CDR3 DNA follows: TGTGCCAGCAGTTACTCCCTAGACAGGTCCTATGGCTACACCTTC. It is translated as CASSYSLDRSYGYTF.

V gene TRBV4-1 combines with J gene TRBJ1-2, with TRBD1 matching 11 bases. Germline V CDR1 and CDR2: MGHRA, YSYEKL. The CDR3 extends over 17 amino acids. Germline trimming cut 2 bases from V and 8 bases from J; bases unmatched to any gene: 13. Here the CDR3 reads CASSQPRQGTGGRGYTF. In DNA form, the CDR3 reads TGCGCCAGCAGCCAACCCCGGCAAGGGACAGGGGGACGAGGCTACACCTTC.

V usage is TRBV7-6 and J usage is TRBJ2-7, with D hard to call. Trimming took off 4 bases at V and 1 base at J, with 8 bases between the two ends. The CDR3 is 13 amino acids. Germline CDR1 is SGHVS and CDR2 is FNYEAQ. The CDR3 nucleotides read TGTGCCAGCAGCTACTCTAGTTCCTACGAGCAGTACTTC. As protein: CASSYSSSYEQYF.

The chain employs TRBV5-1 and TRBJ2-2; 7 positions match TRBD1. This CDR3 spans 15 amino acids. Losses at the gene ends were 4 bases for V and 5 bases for J; bases not matched to a gene: 8. Germline CDR1 is SGHRS and CDR2 is YFSETQ. DNA of the CDR3: TGCGCCAGCAGCGGCCGACAGGGTAGTACCGGGGAGCTGTTTTTT. Protein: CASSGRQGSTGELFF.

This clone was detected only once. This chain uses TRBV27 with TRBJ1-1; weak D call: TRBD1 (6 bases). V was trimmed by 2 bases and J by 1 base, leaving 14 bases between them. Germline loops: CDR1 MNHEY, CDR2 SMNVEV (reference sequence). CDR3 length: 16 amino acids. The CDR3 spells CASSLGAGAPNTEAFF. CDR3 DNA: TGTGCCAGCAGTTTAGGGGCAGGGGCCCCGAACACTGAAGCTTTCTTT.

This clone was found a few times. The rearrangement uses TRBV4-1 and TRBJ1-1; no clear D gene. V gave up 0 bases and J gave up 0 bases, with 8 bases separating them. The germline gives CDR1 MGHRA, CDR2 YSYEKL. The CDR3 sequence is 15 residues long. The CDR3 sequence is CASSQESGVNTEAFF. In DNA, the CDR3 is TGCGCCAGCAGCCAAGAGTCCGGAGTGAACACTGAAGCTTTCTTT.

The V gene is TRBV9, the J gene TRBJ1-2; D not certain. The CDR3 has 13 amino acids. Trimming took 1 base from V and 2 from J, leaving 6 bases between them. Germline CDR1 SGDLS, CDR2 YYNGEE. The CDR3 DNA is TGTGCCAGCAGCGTATCACAGAACTATGGCTACACCTTC. Protein sequence: CASSVSQNYGYTF.

This clone was counted only a few times. The genes are TRBV30 and TRBJ1-1; 9 bases line up with TRBD1. V lost 4 bases, J lost 7 bases, and 10 bases stayed unmatched. This CDR3 contains 14 residues. The germline gives CDR1 GTSNPN, CDR2 SVGIG (reference sequence). The CDR3 DNA follows: TGTGCCTGGATTAGACAGGGGGTGGGCGATGAAGCTTTCTTT. It translates to CAWIRQGVGDEAFF. The full variable domain, in which reference TRBV30 and TRBJ1-1 provide the parts outside the CDR3, is SQTIHQWPATLVQPVGSPLSLECTVEGTSNPNLYWYRQAAGRGLQLLFYSVGIGQISSEVPQNLSASRPQDRQFILSSKKLLLSDSGFYLCAWIRQGVGDEAFFGQGTRLTVV.

This chain connects TRBV25-1 to TRBJ2-1, with 16 bases matching TRBD2. V gave up 7 bases and J gave up 7 bases; unmatched junction bases: 10. CDR3 length: 17 residues. Germline lookup yields CDR1 MGHDK and CDR2 SYGVNS. For the CDR3, the DNA is TGTGCCAGCACAATCGGGACTAGCGGGGGGGCGCGGAATGAGCAGTTCTTC. Its translation is CASTIGTSGGARNEQFF.

The V call is TRBV7-2, the J call TRBJ1-4; 8 bases align to TRBD1. J was trimmed by 8 bases and V by 6 bases; bases with no gene match: 8. The germline V gene has CDR1 SGHTA and CDR2 FQGNSA. The CDR3 contains 14 residues. The CDR3 bases are TGTGCCAGCAGTAATACAGGGGGTGGGGAAAAACTGTTTTTT. As protein: CASSNTGGGEKLFF.

The rearrangement joins TRBV2 to TRBJ1-2; a possible D gene is TRBD1 (6 bases). The germline V and J ends were trimmed by 6 bases and 7 bases, with 21 bases remaining between them. This CDR3 is built from 15 residues. Per the germline V gene, CDR1 is SNHLY and CDR2 is FYNNEI. The CDR3 DNA reads TGTGCCAGCAGCGACCCCGGGACATTTTCTGGTGGCTACACCTTC. It yields the protein CASSDPGTFSGGYTF.

This clone was found a few times. The V and J genes are TRBV19 and TRBJ1-2; 9 nucleotides agree with TRBD1. Losses at the gene ends were 10 bases for V and 5 bases for J; bases not matched to a gene: 11. Germline-derived CDR1 and CDR2 are LNHDA and SQIVND (reference sequence). The CDR3 runs 14 residues. Written as DNA, the CDR3 is TGTGCCACCGGGACAGGGCCCCCTCTTTATGGCTACACCTTC. Its protein product is CATGTGPPLYGYTF. Drawing the rest from reference TRBV19 and TRBJ1-2, the complete variable domain is DGGITQSPKYLFRKEGQNVTLSCEQNLNHDAMYWYRQDPGQGLRLIYYSQIVNDFQKGDIAEGYSVSREKKESFPLTVTSAQKNPTAFYLCATGTGPPLYGYTFGSGTRLTVV.

The chain's CDR3 is CASSTGTNTGELFF. Here the CDR3 DNA reads TGTGCCAGTAGTACAGGGACGAACACCGGGGAGCTGTTTTTT. The V gene is TRBV19, the J gene TRBJ2-2, with D tentatively TRBD1 (5 bases). Trimming stripped 4 bases from V and 0 bases from J, with 6 bases between. The germline V gene has CDR1 LNHDA and CDR2 SQIVND (reference sequence). The CDR3 sequence is 14 residues long.

This clone was recorded once. V is TRBV19 and J is TRBJ2-7; 8 nucleotides match TRBD2. CDR1 LNHDA and CDR2 SQIVND come from the germline V gene (reference sequence). CDR3 length: 13 amino acids. Unmatched junction bases numbered 8, after V lost 3 bases and J lost 10 bases. The CDR3 here is CASSMGPGRGQYF. The CDR3 DNA reads TGTGCCAGTAGTATGGGGCCCGGGAGGGGCCAGTACTTC.

This clone was observed a few times. The V gene is TRBV4-2, the J gene TRBJ2-3; the match to TRBD1 covers 11 bases. The V and J ends lost 0 bases and 2 bases, in that order; junction bases with no gene match: 4. CDR3 length equals 17 residues. Germline CDR1 LGHNA, CDR2 YNFKEQ. CDR3 coding DNA: TGTGCCAGCAGCCAAGAGGTTGGACAGGGGGCCACAGATACGCAGTATTTT. Its protein product is CASSQEVGQGATDTQYF.

This sequence joins TRBV6-5 and TRBJ2-7; D is possibly TRBD1 (5 bases). Trimming took off 3 bases at V and 2 bases at J, with 14 bases between the two ends. The CDR3 has 15 amino acids. Germline-derived CDR1 and CDR2 are MNHEY and SVGAGI. In DNA, the CDR3 is TGTGCCAGCAGTTATTCAGGGTTCTCGGCCTACGAGCAGTACTTC. It is translated as CASSYSGFSAYEQYF.

This clone was detected once. Written as DNA, the CDR3 is TGTGCCAGCTCACCACCCTCGCCAGCGGGGGAAGATACGCAGTATTTT. Residues: CASSPPSPAGEDTQYF. This chain links TRBV18 with TRBJ2-3, with 8 positions matching TRBD2. V lost 0 bases to trimming and J lost 5 bases; unmatched junction nucleotides: 7. CDR3 size: 16 residues. Germline CDR1 and CDR2: KGHSH and LQKENI.

For the CDR3, the DNA is TGCGCCAGCAGCTTGGGGCGGGAAAAAGAGACCCAGTACTTC. It yields the protein CASSLGREKETQYF. The V and J genes are TRBV5-1 and TRBJ2-5, with D perhaps TRBD2 (6 bases). The germline V gene encodes CDR1 SGHRS and CDR2 YFSETQ. This CDR3 has 14 amino acids. V lost 0 bases to trimming and J lost 3 bases, with 9 bases between them.

V usage is TRBV10-3 and J usage is TRBJ1-6; TRBD1 matches 10 bases. The V and J ends lost 5 bases and 10 bases, in that order; junction bases with no gene match: 8. In germline, CDR1 is ENHRY, CDR2 SYGVKD. The CDR3 is made up of 15 amino acids. The CDR3 nucleotides read TGTGCCATCAGTCCCAGAGGGACAGGGGAATCACCCCTCCACTTT. It specifies CAISPRGTGESPLHF.

The V and J genes are TRBV7-6 and TRBJ1-2; D ambiguous. Germline CDR1 and CDR2: SGHVS and FNYEAQ. The CDR3 is made up of 14 amino acids. Trimming removed 1 base from V and 5 bases from J, with 11 bases in between. This CDR3 is CASSLGTSGYGYTF. CDR3 nucleotides: TGTGCCAGCAGCTTAGGGACGAGCGGATATGGCTACACCTTC.

This clone occurred a few times. The chain uses TRBV9 and TRBJ1-3; D remains ambiguous. Germline CDR1 and CDR2: SGDLS and YYNGEE. This CDR3 is built from 16 residues. Trimming removed 2 bases from V and 0 bases from J, with 12 bases in between. The DNA of the CDR3 is TGTGCCAGCAGCGTCCGAGAGGTACCCTCTGGAAACACCATATATTTT. This translates into CASSVREVPSGNTIYF.

The chain employs TRBV13 and TRBJ2-3; D perhaps matches TRBD1 (6 bases). Germline-derived CDR1 and CDR2 are PRHDT and FYEKMQ (reference sequence). CDR3 length equals 14 residues. Trimming stripped 5 bases from V and 1 base from J, with 10 bases between. The CDR3 protein is CASSPDRRTDTQYF. CDR3 nucleotides: TGTGCCAGCAGCCCCGACAGGCGCACAGATACGCAGTATTTT.

The V call is TRBV7-9, the J call TRBJ2-5, with TRBD1 matching 7 bases. Germline V gene lookup returns CDR1 SEHNR and CDR2 FQNEAQ (reference sequence). Trimming took 5 bases from V and 5 from J; bases not matched to a gene: 14. The CDR3 totals 16 residues. The CDR3 here is CASSPGTEPFSETQYF. The CDR3 DNA is TGTGCCAGCAGCCCCGGGACAGAACCATTCTCTGAGACCCAGTACTTC.

This sequence joins TRBV2 and TRBJ2-2, with 11 bases matching TRBD1. CDR1 and CDR2 (germline): SNHLY, FYNNEI. The length of the CDR3 is 16 residues. The J segment lost 5 bases and the V segment lost 3 bases, leaving 5 bases of the junction unmatched. This chain's CDR3 is CASSDLGQGATGELFF. CDR3 DNA sequence: TGTGCCAGCAGTGACTTAGGACAGGGGGCGACCGGGGAGCTGTTTTTT. Based on the CDR3 plus reference TRBV2 and TRBJ2-2, the full variable domain is EPEVTQTPSHQVTQMGQEVILRCVPISNHLYFYWYRQILGQKVEFLVSFYNNEISEKSEIFDDQFSVERPDGSNFTLKIRSTKLEDSAMYFCASSDLGQGATGELFFGEGSRLTVL.

The genes are TRBV30 and TRBJ1-2; the D is unclear. This CDR3 comprises 12 residues. Germline V gene data show CDR1 as GTSNPN and CDR2 as SVGIG (reference sequence). V lost 1 base, J lost 2 bases, and 5 bases lay in between. CDR3 sequence reads: CAWSDSNYGYTF. The CDR3 DNA follows: TGTGCCTGGAGTGACAGCAACTATGGCTACACCTTC.

The rearrangement joins TRBV28 to TRBJ1-3; D is unresolved. CDR1 is MDHEN and CDR2 is SYDVKM in the germline V gene. There are 16 residues in the CDR3. V was shortened by 9 bases and J by 3 bases, with 21 bases between the two germline ends. The CDR3 nucleotides read TGTGCCAGTCGAAGGGAGGCGGCGGAGTTTGGAAACACCATATATTTT. It encodes CASRREAAEFGNTIYF. Complete variable domain (other parts from reference TRBV28 and TRBJ1-3): DVKVTQSSRYLVKRTGEKVFLECVQDMDHENMFWYRQDPGLGLRLIYFSYDVKMKEKGDIPEGYSVSREKKERFSLILESASTNQTSMYLCASRREAAEFGNTIYFGEGSWLTVV.